A selection of T cell receptor beta chains follows, all from one sample in a study of human thymus T cells. Profiling relied on immunoSEQ multiplex PCR, and the TCRdb table lists in-frame clones only, not all of them. Of 45,000 to 50,000 clones listed, 85% to 95% are singletons. The sample consisted of blood. These receptor sequences come from a girl in the first two years of life with a congenital heart defect but otherwise immunologically healthy. CDR3s include the opening cysteine and the closing phenylalanine or tryptophan. Each record gives: D gene, clone size, J gene, V gene, CDR3 protein, CDR3 DNA. The D gene is left open where the match is weak. The size entry is marked missing in some rows and otherwise reads once, few, many or a size class.

>TRBD2|-|TRBJ2-1|TRBV4-2
CASSPQREEQFF
TGTGCCAGCAGCCCCCAGCGGGAGGAGCAGTTCTTC
>-|-|TRBJ2-1|TRBV7-2
CASSFSRDSLGEQFF
TGTGCCAGCAGCTTCAGTAGAGACTCCTTGGGTGAGCAGTTCTTC
>TRBD2|-|TRBJ2-1|TRBV5-1
CASSPTGTSGNVQFF
TGCGCCAGCAGCCCTACCGGGACTAGCGGGAACGTGCAGTTCTTC
>TRBD2|once|TRBJ2-1|TRBV27
CASSLSNGLVGSGEQFF
TGTGCCAGCAGTTTATCCAACGGACTAGTTGGGAGCGGTGAGCAGTTCTTC
>TRBD2|-|TRBJ2-3|TRBV11-2
CASSLTGGITDTQYF
TGTGCCAGCAGCTTAACGGGAGGGATCACAGATACGCAGTATTTT
>TRBD1|-|TRBJ1-1|TRBV5-1
CASSLRTGGRTEAFF
TGCGCCAGCAGCCTGCGGACAGGGGGAAGGACTGAAGCTTTCTTT
>TRBD2|-|TRBJ2-3|TRBV6-6
CASSYQREKRGTQYF
TGTGCCAGCAGTTATCAGCGGGAGAAAAGGGGTACGCAGTATTTT
>-|-|TRBJ2-7|TRBV27
CASSSAGRTHYEQYF
TGTGCCAGCAGTTCAGCGGGCCGAACCCACTACGAGCAGTACTTC
>-|-|TRBJ1-2|TRBV7-9
CASSLLADGYTF
TGTGCCAGCAGCTTACTCGCTGATGGCTACACCTTC
>-|-|TRBJ1-2|TRBV11-1
CASSFSGRTNYGYTF
TGTGCCAGCAGCTTCTCGGGCAGAACTAACTATGGCTACACCTTC
>-|-|TRBJ2-7|TRBV6-6
CASSYSSQPYEQYF
TGTGCCAGCAGTTACTCGTCGCAGCCCTACGAGCAGTACTTC
>-|-|TRBJ2-6|TRBV28
CASSTTRLLRPSGANVLTF
TGTGCCAGCAGTACGACTCGACTCCTTAGGCCCTCTGGGGCCAACGTCCTGACTTTC
>-|-|TRBJ2-7|TRBV5-4
CASSLLSGALRNEQYF
TGTGCCAGCAGCTTGTTGAGCGGCGCCCTAAGGAACGAGCAGTACTTC
>TRBD1|-|TRBJ1-1|TRBV10-3
CAISVGRGRNTEAFF
TGTGCCATCAGTGTGGGCAGGGGGCGGAACACTGAAGCTTTCTTT
>TRBD1|-|TRBJ2-1|TRBV30
CAWSSTWGQVSEQFF
TGTGCCTGGAGTAGTACTTGGGGACAGGTTAGTGAGCAGTTCTTC
>TRBD2|-|TRBJ2-1|TRBV7-3
CASSLGRPGGKNEQFF
TGTGCCAGCAGCTTAGGGCGACCGGGAGGGAAGAATGAGCAGTTCTTC
>TRBD2|-|TRBJ2-1|TRBV27
CASIPWTSGRTSYNEQFF
TGTGCCAGCATCCCTTGGACTAGCGGGAGAACCTCCTACAATGAGCAGTTCTTC
>TRBD1|-|TRBJ1-4|TRBV10-3
CASRGGTGDEKLFF
TGTGCCAGCCGAGGTGGTACAGGGGATGAAAAACTGTTTTTT
>TRBD1|-|TRBJ2-7|TRBV28
CASSPTGGTYEQYF
TGTGCCAGCAGTCCCACAGGGGGAACCTACGAGCAGTACTTC
>-|-|TRBJ1-1|TRBV6-1
CASSRDTEAFF
TGTGCCAGCAGCAGGGACACTGAAGCTTTCTTT
>TRBD2|-|TRBJ2-5|TRBV18
CASSPVVREGLKETQYF
TGTGCCAGCTCACCAGTGGTTCGGGAGGGCCTCAAAGAGACCCAGTACTTC
>-|-|TRBJ1-2|TRBV5-1
CASSLEARSETNYGYTF
TGCGCCAGCAGCTTGGAGGCCAGGTCAGAGACTAACTATGGCTACACCTTC
>TRBD1|-|TRBJ1-5|TRBV19
CASMGQGAQPQHF
TGTGCCAGTATGGGACAGGGGGCTCAGCCCCAGCATTTT
>TRBD2|-|TRBJ2-1|TRBV19
CASSPLGLAGGSYNEQFF
TGTGCCAGTAGTCCGCTGGGACTAGCGGGAGGTTCCTACAATGAGCAGTTCTTC
>-|-|TRBJ2-7|TRBV30
CAWLGRNYEQYF
TGTGCCTGGTTGGGGCGGAACTACGAGCAGTACTTC
>-|-|TRBJ1-1|TRBV7-9
CASSSIEIPNTEAFF
TGTGCCAGCAGCTCCATAGAGATTCCAAACACTGAAGCTTTCTTT
>TRBD2|-|TRBJ2-7|TRBV6-1
CASSNRLAGWEAF
TGTGCCAGCAGTAATCGACTAGCGGGATGGGAGGCCTTC
>TRBD1|-|TRBJ2-7|TRBV7-9
CASSWTGGYEQYF
TGTGCCAGCAGCTGGACAGGGGGCTACGAGCAGTACTTC
>-|-|TRBJ2-1|TRBV4-1
CASSLLWAYNEQFF
TGCGCCAGCAGCCTCCTCTGGGCGTACAATGAGCAGTTCTTC
>TRBD2|-|TRBJ2-1|TRBV9
CASSYSRLAGDSSYNEQFF
TGTGCCAGCAGCTACTCGAGACTAGCTGGGGACTCTTCCTACAATGAGCAGTTCTTC
>-|-|TRBJ2-7|TRBV6-6
CASSPWGVSGEQYF
TGTGCCAGCAGTCCCTGGGGGGTTTCGGGGGAGCAGTACTTC
>-|-|TRBJ2-1|TRBV5-1
CASSLGVQGPRSYNEQFF
TGCGCCAGCAGTTTGGGGGTTCAGGGGCCCCGATCCTACAATGAGCAGTTCTTC
>-|-|TRBJ1-3|TRBV5-4
CASSSQRPGSSGNTIYF
TGTGCCAGCAGCTCCCAGCGTCCGGGAAGCTCTGGAAACACCATATATTTT
>-|once|TRBJ2-7|TRBV27
CASSSAGSTYEQYF
TGTGCCAGCAGTTCGGCAGGTTCAACCTACGAGCAGTACTTC
>-|-|TRBJ1-2|TRBV7-6
CASSLAGTEGYGYTF
TGTGCCAGCAGCTTAGCAGGGACTGAGGGTTATGGCTACACCTTC
>-|-|TRBJ1-2|TRBV10-3
CATTDSMKGYTF
TGTGCTACCACGGACAGTATGAAAGGCTACACCTTC
>TRBD1|-|TRBJ2-5|TRBV4-1
CASSQGTGVVFGETQYF
TGCGCCAGCAGCCAAGGGACAGGGGTAGTCTTCGGGGAGACCCAGTACTTC
>TRBD2|-|TRBJ2-7|TRBV4-3
CASSQDLAGIYEQYF
TGCGCCAGCAGCCAAGATCTAGCGGGAATCTACGAGCAGTACTTC
>-|-|TRBJ2-1|TRBV19
CASSIEIAGSKSYNEQFF
TGTGCCAGTAGTATAGAGATCGCCGGGAGCAAATCCTACAATGAGCAGTTCTTC
>TRBD2|-|TRBJ2-1|TRBV28
CASSLFPPLADRINEQFF
TGTGCCAGCAGTTTATTCCCCCCACTAGCGGACCGTATCAATGAGCAGTTCTTC
>-|once|TRBJ2-5|TRBV7-2
CASSLERGETQYF
TGTGCCAGCAGCTTAGAGAGGGGAGAGACCCAGTACTTC
>-|-|TRBJ2-2|TRBV5-1
CASSLGRNTGELFF
TGCGCCAGCAGCTTGGGCCGGAACACCGGGGAGCTGTTTTTT
>-|-|TRBJ1-1|TRBV5-1
CASSLTGNTEAFF
TGCGCCAGCAGCTTGACAGGGAACACTGAAGCTTTCTTT
>-|-|TRBJ2-5|TRBV7-7
CASSLAGWETQYF
TGTGCTAGCAGCTTAGCTGGTTGGGAGACCCAGTACTTC
>-|-|TRBJ1-1|TRBV4-3
CASSQVEGTEAFF
TGCGCCAGCAGCCAAGTGGAGGGCACTGAAGCTTTCTTT
>-|-|TRBJ2-1|TRBV7-2
CASSLAGVSYNEQFF
TGTGCCAGCAGCTTAGCGGGAGTTTCCTACAATGAGCAGTTCTTC
>TRBD1|few|TRBJ1-4|TRBV6-6
CASSYWGQGDEKLFF
TGTGCCAGCAGTTACTGGGGACAGGGGGATGAAAAACTGTTTTTT
>TRBD1|-|TRBJ2-7|TRBV28
CASTSGTGPYEQYF
TGTGCCAGCACTTCCGGGACAGGGCCCTACGAGCAGTACTTC
>-|-|TRBJ2-2|TRBV7-2
CASSLKGWSGELFF
TGTGCCAGCAGCTTAAAGGGTTGGTCCGGGGAGCTGTTTTTT